The rows below give T cell receptor beta chains drawn from one sample of a study of T cells after yellow fever vaccination. MiXCR was run by TCRdb on the 5' RACE reads, yielding one entry per CDR3 protein. The sample has 310,000 or so distinct CDR3 sequences, 6.8% seen once; the top ten hold roughly a sixth. The sequenced sample was PBMCs, obtained about 49 days after the first yellow fever vaccination. Receptor source: a man aged 18-30 years who received the YFV17D yellow fever vaccine. The CDR3 runs from the conserved cysteine through the conserved F or W. A row's size may be missing; if present it is once, few, many or a size class.

j_call	clone_size	v_call	cdr3_aa
TRBJ2-2	once	TRBV20-1	CSARDRQNLNTGELFF
TRBJ1-1	few	TRBV6-5	CASSYSVLVSAEAFF
TRBJ1-2	few	TRBV6-1	CASSTAGTANYGYTF
TRBJ2-3	-	TRBV5-4	CACSLELTGASTDTQYF
TRBJ1-2	few	TRBV4-1	CASSHRSAGINGYTF
TRBJ1-3	few	TRBV7-8	CASSLPSQVFSGNTIYF
TRBJ2-2	many	TRBV19	CASSGTGELFF
TRBJ2-1	few	TRBV14	CASSQPRRTSGSDEQFF
TRBJ2-3	few	TRBV4-3	CASSKGLTGVGTDTQYF
TRBJ2-1	few	TRBV2	CASSPQRTGNGEQFF
TRBJ2-3	-	TRBV20-1	CSARNPGASDTQYF
TRBJ2-3	few	TRBV5-1	CASSTGQGGDTQYF
TRBJ1-1	many	TRBV6-2/TRBV6-3	CASRRGVTNTEAFF
TRBJ1-1	-	TRBV6-2/TRBV6-3	CASRYGGQSTDSFF
TRBJ1-5	-	TRBV20-1	CSARDSSNQPQHF
TRBJ1-2	few	TRBV5-1	CASRSGQGKEGYTF
TRBJ1-1	few	TRBV3-1	CASSQWWARENTEAFF
TRBJ2-3	-	TRBV28	CASSRYASPEADTQYF
TRBJ1-2	few	TRBV15	CATSTPGTHNYGYTF
TRBJ2-3	many	TRBV7-9	CASSLATDTQYF
TRBJ2-2	few	TRBV20-1	CSARDITGGTGELFF
TRBJ2-1	few	TRBV2	CASSRIEQFF
TRBJ2-5	many	TRBV7-8	CASNPGDQETQYF
TRBJ2-7	many	TRBV5-5	CASSAPEGHEQYF
TRBJ2-3	-	TRBV10-3	CAIKEGTDTDTQYF
TRBJ2-2	many	TRBV29-1	CSVGRAGNTGELFF
TRBJ2-1	few	TRBV5-1	CASSLTNPHNEQFF
TRBJ2-1	few	TRBV11-2	CASSRGEGGVHEQFF
TRBJ1-5	-	TRBV5-4	CASSLDPGGAQHF
TRBJ2-7	-	TRBV25-1	CASSKGGSGKQYF
TRBJ2-3	few	TRBV6-5	CASSYAGGVLRDTQYF
TRBJ2-5	few	TRBV6-1	CASSPLGAGGVETQYF
TRBJ1-5	few	TRBV20-1	CSASWGNQPQHF
TRBJ1-2	-	TRBV4-3	CASSQAPARNYGYTF
TRBJ2-3	few	TRBV5-5	CASSEPIDTQYF
TRBJ2-3	many	TRBV7-2	CASSLYEVADTQYF
TRBJ1-2	few	TRBV7-9	CASSFSGVENGYTF
TRBJ1-2	-	TRBV12-3/TRBV12-4	CASSGRGYGYTF
TRBJ2-1	many	TRBV24-1	CATSDFGGAGYNEQFF
TRBJ2-6	many	TRBV3-1	CASSQVFGSGANVLTF
TRBJ2-7	many	TRBV6-2/TRBV6-3	CASSYRGLYEQYF
TRBJ1-4	few	TRBV20-1	CSASRRGHEKLFF
TRBJ2-1	many	TRBV7-3	CASSHGGDEQFF
TRBJ1-6	few	TRBV27	CASSFGTGGYSPLHF
TRBJ1-5	few	TRBV7-2	CASSLGINQPQHF
TRBJ2-5	-	TRBV10-3	CAISTLEGETQYF
TRBJ2-1	few	TRBV5-4	CASSLPDRRNEQFF
TRBJ1-5	few	TRBV6-5	CASSREENSNQPQHF
TRBJ1-4	-	TRBV20-1	CSASTASNEKLFF
TRBJ1-5	many	TRBV18	CASSGTGGGNQPQHF
TRBJ1-4	few	TRBV7-9	CASSLTDTNEKLFF
TRBJ1-2	few	TRBV12-5	CASGLLEHYGYTF
TRBJ1-6	few	TRBV27	CASSLRDVGTNSPLHF